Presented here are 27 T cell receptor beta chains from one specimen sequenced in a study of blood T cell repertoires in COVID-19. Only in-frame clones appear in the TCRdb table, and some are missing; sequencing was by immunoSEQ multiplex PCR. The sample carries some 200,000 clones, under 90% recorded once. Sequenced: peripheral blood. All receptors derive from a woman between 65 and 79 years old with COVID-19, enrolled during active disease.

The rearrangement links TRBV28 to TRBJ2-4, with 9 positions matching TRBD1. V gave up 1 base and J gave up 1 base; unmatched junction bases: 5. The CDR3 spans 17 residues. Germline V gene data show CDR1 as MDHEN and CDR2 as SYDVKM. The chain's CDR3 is CASSLSTGGKAKNIQYF. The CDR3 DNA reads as TGTGCCAGCAGTTTATCGACAGGGGGGAAGGCCAAAAACATTCAGTACTTC.

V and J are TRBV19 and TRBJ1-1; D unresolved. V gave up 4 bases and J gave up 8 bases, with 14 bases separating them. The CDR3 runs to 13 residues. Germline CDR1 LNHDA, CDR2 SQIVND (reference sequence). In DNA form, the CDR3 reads TGTGCCAGTAGTACAACACGTGGGAGCGAAGCTTTCTTT. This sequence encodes CASSTTRGSEAFF.

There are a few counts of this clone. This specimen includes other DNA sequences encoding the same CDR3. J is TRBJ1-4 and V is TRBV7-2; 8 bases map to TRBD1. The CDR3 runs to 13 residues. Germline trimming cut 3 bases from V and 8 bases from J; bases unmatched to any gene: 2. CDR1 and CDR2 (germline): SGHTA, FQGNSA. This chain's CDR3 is CASSFTGGEKLFF. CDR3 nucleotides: TGTGCCAGCAGCTTTACAGGGGGAGAAAAACTGTTTTTT.

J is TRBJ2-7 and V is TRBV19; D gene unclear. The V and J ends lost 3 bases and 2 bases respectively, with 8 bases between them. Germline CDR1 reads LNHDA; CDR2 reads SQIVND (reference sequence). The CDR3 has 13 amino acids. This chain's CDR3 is CASSINGAYEQYF. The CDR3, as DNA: TGTGCCAGTAGTATCAACGGAGCCTACGAGCAGTACTTC.

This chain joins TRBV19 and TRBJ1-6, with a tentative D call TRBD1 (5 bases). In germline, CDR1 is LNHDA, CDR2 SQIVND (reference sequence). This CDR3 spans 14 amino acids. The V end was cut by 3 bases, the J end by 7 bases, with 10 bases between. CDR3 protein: CASSMQQVNSPLHF. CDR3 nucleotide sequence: TGTGCCAGTAGTATGCAACAGGTCAATTCACCCCTCCACTTT.

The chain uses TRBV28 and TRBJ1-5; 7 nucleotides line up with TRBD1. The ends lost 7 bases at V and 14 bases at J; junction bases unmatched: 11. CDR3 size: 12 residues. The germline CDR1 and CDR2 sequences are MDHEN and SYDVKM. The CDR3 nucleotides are TGTGCCAGCACTCCAAGGACAGGCGTCGAGCATTTT. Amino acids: CASTPRTGVEHF.

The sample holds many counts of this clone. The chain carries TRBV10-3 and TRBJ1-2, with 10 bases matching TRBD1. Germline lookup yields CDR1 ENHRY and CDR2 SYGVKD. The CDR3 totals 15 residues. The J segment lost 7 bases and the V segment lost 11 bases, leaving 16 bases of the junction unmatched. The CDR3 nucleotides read TGTGCCGTGCAATCCCTAGACAGGGGGCATAGTGGCTACACCTTC. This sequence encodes CAVQSLDRGHSGYTF.

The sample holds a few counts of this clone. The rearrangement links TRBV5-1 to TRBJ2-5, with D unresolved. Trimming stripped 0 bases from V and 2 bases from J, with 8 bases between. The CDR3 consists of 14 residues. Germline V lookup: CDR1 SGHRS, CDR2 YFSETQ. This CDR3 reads CASSLGARQETQYF. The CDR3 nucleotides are TGCGCCAGCAGCTTGGGGGCCAGACAAGAGACCCAGTACTTC.

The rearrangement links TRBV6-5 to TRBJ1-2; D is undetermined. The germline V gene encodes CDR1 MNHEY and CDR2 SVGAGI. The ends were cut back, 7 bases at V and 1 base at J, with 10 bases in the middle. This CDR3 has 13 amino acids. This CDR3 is CASTPQVNYGYTF. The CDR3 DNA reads TGTGCCAGCACCCCGCAGGTTAACTATGGCTACACCTTC.

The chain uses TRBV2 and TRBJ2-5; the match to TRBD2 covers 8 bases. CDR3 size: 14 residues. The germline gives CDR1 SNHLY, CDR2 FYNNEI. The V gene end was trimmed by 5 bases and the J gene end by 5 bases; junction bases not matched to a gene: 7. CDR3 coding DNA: TGTGCCAGCAGTATAGGACTAGCAGGGGAGACCCAGTACTTC. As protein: CASSIGLAGETQYF.

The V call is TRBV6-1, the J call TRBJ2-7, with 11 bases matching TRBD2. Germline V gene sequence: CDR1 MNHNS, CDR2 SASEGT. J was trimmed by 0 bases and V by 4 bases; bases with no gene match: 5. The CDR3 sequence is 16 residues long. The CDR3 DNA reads TGTGCCAGCAGTGCGCTAGCGGGGGGTCTCTCCTACGAGCAGTACGTC. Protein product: CASSALAGGLSYEQYV.

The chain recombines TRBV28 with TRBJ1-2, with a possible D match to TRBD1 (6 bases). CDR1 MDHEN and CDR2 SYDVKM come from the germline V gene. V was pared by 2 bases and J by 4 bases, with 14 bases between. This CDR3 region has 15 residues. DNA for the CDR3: TGTGCCAGCAGTTTAGTCCCGACAGGCCTCTATGGCTACACCTTC. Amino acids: CASSLVPTGLYGYTF.

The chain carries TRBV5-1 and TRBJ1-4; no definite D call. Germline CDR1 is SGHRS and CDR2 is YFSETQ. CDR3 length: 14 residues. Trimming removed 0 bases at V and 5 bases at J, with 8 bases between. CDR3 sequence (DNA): TGCGCCAGCAGCTTGGGGGGAGGCAATGAAAAACTGTTTTTT. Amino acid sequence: CASSLGGGNEKLFF.

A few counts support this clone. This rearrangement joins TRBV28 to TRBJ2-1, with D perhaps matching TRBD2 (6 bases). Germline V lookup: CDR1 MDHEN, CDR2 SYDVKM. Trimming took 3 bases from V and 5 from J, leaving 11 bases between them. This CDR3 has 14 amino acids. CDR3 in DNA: TGTGCCAGCAGTTTTGCGGGAATTGACAATGAGCAGTTCTTC. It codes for CASSFAGIDNEQFF.

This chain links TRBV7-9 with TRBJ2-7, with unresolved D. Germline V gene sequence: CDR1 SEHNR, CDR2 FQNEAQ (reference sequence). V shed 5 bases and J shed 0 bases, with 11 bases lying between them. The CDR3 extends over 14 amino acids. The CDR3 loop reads CASSVGGSSYEQYF. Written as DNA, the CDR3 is TGTGCCAGCAGCGTCGGCGGCAGCTCCTACGAGCAGTACTTC. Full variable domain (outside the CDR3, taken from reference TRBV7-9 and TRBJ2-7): DTGVSQNPRHKITKRGQNVTFRCDPISEHNRLYWYRQTLGQGPEFLTYFQNEAQLEKSRLLSDRFSAERPKGSFSTLEIQRTEQGDSAMYLCASSVGGSSYEQYFGPGTRLTVT.

The CDR3 sequence: CASSLQGNGNTIYF. In nucleotides, the CDR3 is TGTGCCAGCAGTCTACAGGGTAATGGAAACACCATATATTTT. The chain carries TRBV6-5 and TRBJ1-3, with D perhaps matching TRBD1 (6 bases). Trimming took off 5 bases at V and 3 bases at J, with 11 bases between the two ends. The CDR3 loop spans 14 amino acids. Germline V CDR1 and CDR2: MNHEY, SVGAGI.

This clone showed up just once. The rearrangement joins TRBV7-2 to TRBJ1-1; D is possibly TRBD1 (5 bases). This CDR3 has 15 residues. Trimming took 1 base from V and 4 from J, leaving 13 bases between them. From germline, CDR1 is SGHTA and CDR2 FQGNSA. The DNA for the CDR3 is TGTGCCAGCAGCTTAGGGCAGGGCGGGACCACTGAAGCTTTCTTT. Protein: CASSLGQGGTTEAFF.

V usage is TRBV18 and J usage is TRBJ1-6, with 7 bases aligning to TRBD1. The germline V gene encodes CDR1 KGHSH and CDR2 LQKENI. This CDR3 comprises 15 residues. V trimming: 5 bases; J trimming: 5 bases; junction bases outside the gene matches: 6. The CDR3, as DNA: TGTGCCAGCTCAAGGGGACAGATAAATAATTCACCCCTCCACTTT. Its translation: CASSRGQINNSPLHF.

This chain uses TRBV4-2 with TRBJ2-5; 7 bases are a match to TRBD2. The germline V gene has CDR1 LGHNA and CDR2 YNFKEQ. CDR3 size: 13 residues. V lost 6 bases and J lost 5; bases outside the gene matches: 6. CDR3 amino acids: CASRQRGGETQYF. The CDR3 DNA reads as TGTGCCAGCAGGCAGCGGGGAGGGGAGACCCAGTACTTC.

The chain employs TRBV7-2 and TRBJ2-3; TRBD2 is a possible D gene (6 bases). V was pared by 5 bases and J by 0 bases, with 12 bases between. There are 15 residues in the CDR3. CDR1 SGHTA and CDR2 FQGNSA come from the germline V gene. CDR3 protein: CASSPDGRSTDTQYF. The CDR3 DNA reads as TGTGCCAGCAGCCCGGACGGGAGAAGCACAGATACGCAGTATTTT.

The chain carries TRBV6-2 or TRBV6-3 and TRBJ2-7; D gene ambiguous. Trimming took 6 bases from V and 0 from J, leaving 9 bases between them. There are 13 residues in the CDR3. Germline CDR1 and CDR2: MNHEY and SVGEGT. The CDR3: CASSLDLSYEQYF. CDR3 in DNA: TGTGCCAGCAGCCTAGATCTCTCCTACGAGCAGTACTTC.

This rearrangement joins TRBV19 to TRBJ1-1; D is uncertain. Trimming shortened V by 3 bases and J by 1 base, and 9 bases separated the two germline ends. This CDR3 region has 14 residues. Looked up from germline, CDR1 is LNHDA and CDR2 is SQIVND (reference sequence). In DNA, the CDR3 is TGTGCCAGTAGTATGTCGGGGTCGAACACTGAAGCTTTCTTT. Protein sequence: CASSMSGSNTEAFF. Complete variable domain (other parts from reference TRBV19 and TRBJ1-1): DGGITQSPKYLFRKEGQNVTLSCEQNLNHDAMYWYRQDPGQGLRLIYYSQIVNDFQKGDIAEGYSVSREKKESFPLTVTSAQKNPTAFYLCASSMSGSNTEAFFGQGTRLTVV.

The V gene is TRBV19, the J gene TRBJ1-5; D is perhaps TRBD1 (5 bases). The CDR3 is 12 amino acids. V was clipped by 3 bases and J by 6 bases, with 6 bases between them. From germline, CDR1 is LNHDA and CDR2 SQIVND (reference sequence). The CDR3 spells CASSIGGQPQHF. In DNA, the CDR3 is TGTGCCAGTAGTATCGGGGGTCAGCCCCAGCATTTT.

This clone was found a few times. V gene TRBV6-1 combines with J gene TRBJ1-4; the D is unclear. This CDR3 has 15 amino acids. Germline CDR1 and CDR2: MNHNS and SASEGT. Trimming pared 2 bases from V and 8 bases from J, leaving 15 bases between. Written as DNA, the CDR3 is TGTGCCAGCAGTGAAAATGGTGGGAGTTACGAAAAACTGTTTTTT. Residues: CASSENGGSYEKLFF.

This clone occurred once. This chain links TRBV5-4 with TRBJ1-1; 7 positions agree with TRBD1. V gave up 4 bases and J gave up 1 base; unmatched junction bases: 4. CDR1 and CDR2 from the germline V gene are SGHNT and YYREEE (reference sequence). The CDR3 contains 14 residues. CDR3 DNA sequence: TGTGCCAGCAGCGCCCGGGACAGGAACACTGAAGCTTTCTTT. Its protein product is CASSARDRNTEAFF.

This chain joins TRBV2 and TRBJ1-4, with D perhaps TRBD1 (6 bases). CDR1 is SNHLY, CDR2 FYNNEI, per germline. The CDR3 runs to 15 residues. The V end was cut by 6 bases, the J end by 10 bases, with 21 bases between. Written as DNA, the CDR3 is TGTGCCAGCAGGGCGCCACAGTGGATAGGGGGAAAACTGTTTTTT. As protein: CASRAPQWIGGKLFF.

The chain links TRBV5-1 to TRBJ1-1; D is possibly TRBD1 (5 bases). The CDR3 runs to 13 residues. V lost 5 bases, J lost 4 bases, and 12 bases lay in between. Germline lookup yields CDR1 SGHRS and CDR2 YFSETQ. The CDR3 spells CASRGQGSTEAFF. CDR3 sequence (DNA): TGCGCCAGCAGGGGGCAGGGCTCCACTGAAGCTTTCTTT. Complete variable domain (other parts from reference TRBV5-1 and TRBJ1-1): KAGVTQTPRYLIKTRGQQVTLSCSPISGHRSVSWYQQTPGQGLQFLFEYFSETQRNKGNFPGRFSGRQFSNSRSEMNVSTLELGDSALYLCASRGQGSTEAFFGQGTRLTVV.